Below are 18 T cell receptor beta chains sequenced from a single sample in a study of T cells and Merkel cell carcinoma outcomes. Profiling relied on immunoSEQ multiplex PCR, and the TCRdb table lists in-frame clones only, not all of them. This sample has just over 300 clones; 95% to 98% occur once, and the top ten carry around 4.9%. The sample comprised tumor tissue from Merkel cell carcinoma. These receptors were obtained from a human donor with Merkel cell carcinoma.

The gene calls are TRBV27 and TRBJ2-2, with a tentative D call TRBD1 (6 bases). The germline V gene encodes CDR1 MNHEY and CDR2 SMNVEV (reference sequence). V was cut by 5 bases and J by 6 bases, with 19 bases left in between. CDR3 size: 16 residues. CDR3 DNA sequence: TGTGCCAGCAGTGTACAGGGTTTTATGGTCTCCGGGGAGCTGTTTTTT. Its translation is CASSVQGFMVSGELFF.

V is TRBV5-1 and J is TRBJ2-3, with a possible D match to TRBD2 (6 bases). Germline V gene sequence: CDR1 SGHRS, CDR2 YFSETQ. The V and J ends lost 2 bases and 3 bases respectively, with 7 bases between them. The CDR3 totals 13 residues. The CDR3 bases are TGCGCCAGCAGCTTCGGGGGAACAGATACGCAGTATTTT. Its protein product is CASSFGGTDTQYF.

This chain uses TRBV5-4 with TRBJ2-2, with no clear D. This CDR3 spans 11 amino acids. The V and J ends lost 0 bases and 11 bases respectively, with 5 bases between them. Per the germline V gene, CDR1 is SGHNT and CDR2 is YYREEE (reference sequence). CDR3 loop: CASSLAKELFF. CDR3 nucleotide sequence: TGTGCCAGCAGCTTGGCCAAAGAGCTGTTTTTT. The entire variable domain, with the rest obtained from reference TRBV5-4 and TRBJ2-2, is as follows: ETGVTQSPTHLIKTRGQQVTLRCSSQSGHNTVSWYQQALGQGPQFIFQYYREEENGRGNFPPRFSGLQFPNYSSELNVNALELDDSALYLCASSLAKELFFGEGSRLTVL.

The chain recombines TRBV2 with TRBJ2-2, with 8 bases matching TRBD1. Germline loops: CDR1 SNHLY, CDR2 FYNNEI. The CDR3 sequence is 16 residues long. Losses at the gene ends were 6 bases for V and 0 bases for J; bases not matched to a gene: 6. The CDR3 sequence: CASRPDRGSNTGELFF. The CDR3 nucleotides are TGTGCCAGCAGGCCTGACAGGGGTTCGAACACCGGGGAGCTGTTTTTT. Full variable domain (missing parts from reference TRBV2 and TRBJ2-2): EPEVTQTPSHQVTQMGQEVILRCVPISNHLYFYWYRQILGQKVEFLVSFYNNEISEKSEIFDDQFSVERPDGSNFTLKIRSTKLEDSAMYFCASRPDRGSNTGELFFGEGSRLTVL.

CDR3 DNA sequence: TGTGCCAGCTCACCCGGGACTAGCGGTCTCTACGAGCAGTACTTC. Protein product: CASSPGTSGLYEQYF. The V and J genes are TRBV18 and TRBJ2-7; 11 bases agree with TRBD2. The CDR3 consists of 15 residues. J gave up 3 bases and V 3 bases, and 4 bases lay outside the gene matches. Germline CDR1 is KGHSH and CDR2 is LQKENI.

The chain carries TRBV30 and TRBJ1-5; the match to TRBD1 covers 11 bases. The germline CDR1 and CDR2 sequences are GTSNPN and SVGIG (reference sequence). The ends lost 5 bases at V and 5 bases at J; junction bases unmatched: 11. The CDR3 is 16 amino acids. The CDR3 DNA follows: TGTGCCTGGGTTAGCTCCGGGACAGGGGGGGATCAGCCCCAGCATTTT. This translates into CAWVSSGTGGDQPQHF. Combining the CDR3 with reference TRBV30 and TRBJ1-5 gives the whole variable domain SQTIHQWPATLVQPVGSPLSLECTVEGTSNPNLYWYRQAAGRGLQLLFYSVGIGQISSEVPQNLSASRPQDRQFILSSKKLLLSDSGFYLCAWVSSGTGGDQPQHFGDGTRLSIL.

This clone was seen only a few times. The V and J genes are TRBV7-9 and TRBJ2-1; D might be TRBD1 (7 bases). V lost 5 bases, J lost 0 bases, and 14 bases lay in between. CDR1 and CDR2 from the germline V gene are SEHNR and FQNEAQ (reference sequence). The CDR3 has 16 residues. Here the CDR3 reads CASSQGGLSSYNEQFF. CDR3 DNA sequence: TGTGCCAGCAGCCAGGGGGGACTTAGCTCCTACAATGAGCAGTTCTTC.

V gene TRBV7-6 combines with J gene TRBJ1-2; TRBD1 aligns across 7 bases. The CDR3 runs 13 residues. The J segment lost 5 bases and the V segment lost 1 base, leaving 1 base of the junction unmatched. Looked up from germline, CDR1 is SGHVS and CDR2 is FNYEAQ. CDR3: CASSLGRGYGYTF. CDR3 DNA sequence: TGTGCCAGCAGCTTAGGCAGGGGGTATGGCTACACCTTC.

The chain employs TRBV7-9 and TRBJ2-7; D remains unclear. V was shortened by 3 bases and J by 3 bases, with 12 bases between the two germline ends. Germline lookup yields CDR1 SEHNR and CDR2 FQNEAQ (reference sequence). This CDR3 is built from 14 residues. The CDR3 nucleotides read TGTGCCAGCAGCTTGGGTCGCGATTACTACGAGCAGTACTTC. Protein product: CASSLGRDYYEQYF.

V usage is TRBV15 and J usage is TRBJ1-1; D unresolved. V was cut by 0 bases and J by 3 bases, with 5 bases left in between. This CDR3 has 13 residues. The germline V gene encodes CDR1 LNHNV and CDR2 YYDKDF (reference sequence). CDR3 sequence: CATSREGDTEAFF. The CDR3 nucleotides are TGTGCCACCAGCAGAGAGGGAGACACTGAAGCTTTCTTT. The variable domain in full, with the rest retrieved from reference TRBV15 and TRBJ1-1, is DAMVIQNPRYQVTQFGKPVTLSCSQTLNHNVMYWYQQKSSQAPKLLFHYYDKDFNNEADTPDNFQSRRPNTSFCFLDIRSPGLGDTAMYLCATSREGDTEAFFGQGTRLTVV.

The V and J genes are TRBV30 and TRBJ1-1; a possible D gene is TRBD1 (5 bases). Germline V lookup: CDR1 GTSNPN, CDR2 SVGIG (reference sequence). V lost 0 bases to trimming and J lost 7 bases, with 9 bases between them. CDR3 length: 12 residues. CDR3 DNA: TGTGCCTGGAGTGTACCGGGGGGTGAAGCTTTCTTT. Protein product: CAWSVPGGEAFF.

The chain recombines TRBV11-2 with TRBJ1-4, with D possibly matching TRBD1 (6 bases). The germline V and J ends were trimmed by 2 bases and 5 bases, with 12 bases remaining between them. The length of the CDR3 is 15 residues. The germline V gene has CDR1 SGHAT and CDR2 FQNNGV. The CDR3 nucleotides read TGTGCCAGCAGCTTAAGGGGGGACCCCAATGAAAAACTGTTTTTT. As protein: CASSLRGDPNEKLFF.

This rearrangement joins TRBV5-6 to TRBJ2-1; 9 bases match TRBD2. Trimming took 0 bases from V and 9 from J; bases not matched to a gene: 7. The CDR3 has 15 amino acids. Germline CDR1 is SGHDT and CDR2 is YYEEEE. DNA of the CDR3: TGTGCCAGCAGCTTGGGGGCGGGAGGGCCCGGTGAGCAGTTCTTC. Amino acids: CASSLGAGGPGEQFF.

The CDR3 DNA reads as TGCAGCGTTGCAAAGGAGGGGAATTCCTACGAGCAGTACTTC. It codes for CSVAKEGNSYEQYF. V and J are TRBV29-1 and TRBJ2-7; D perhaps matches TRBD2 (6 bases). The CDR3 runs 14 residues. The germline V gene has CDR1 SQVTM and CDR2 ANQGSEA. Trimming removed 4 bases from V and 1 base from J, with 14 bases in between.

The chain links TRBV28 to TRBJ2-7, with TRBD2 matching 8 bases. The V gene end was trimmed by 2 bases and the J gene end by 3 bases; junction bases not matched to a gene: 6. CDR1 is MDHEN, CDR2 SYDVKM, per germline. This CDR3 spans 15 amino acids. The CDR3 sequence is CASSLGGGTLYEQYF. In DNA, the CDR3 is TGTGCCAGCAGTTTAGGCGGGGGGACCCTCTACGAGCAGTACTTC.

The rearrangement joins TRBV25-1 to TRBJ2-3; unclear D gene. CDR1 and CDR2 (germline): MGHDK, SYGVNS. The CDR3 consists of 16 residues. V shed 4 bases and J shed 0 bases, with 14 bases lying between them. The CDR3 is CASSGYLTPSTDTQYF. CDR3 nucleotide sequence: TGTGCCAGCAGTGGCTATCTTACCCCTAGCACAGATACGCAGTATTTT. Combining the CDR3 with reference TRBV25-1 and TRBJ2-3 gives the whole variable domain EADIYQTPRYLVIGTGKKITLECSQTMGHDKMYWYQQDPGMELHLIHYSYGVNSTEKGDLSSESTVSRIRTEHFPLTLESARPSHTSQYLCASSGYLTPSTDTQYFGPGTRLTVL.

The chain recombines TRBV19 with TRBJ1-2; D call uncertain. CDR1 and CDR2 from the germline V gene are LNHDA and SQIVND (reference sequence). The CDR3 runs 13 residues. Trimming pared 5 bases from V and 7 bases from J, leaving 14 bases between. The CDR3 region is CASSPASPFGYTF. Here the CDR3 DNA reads TGTGCCAGTAGTCCGGCGAGCCCATTTGGCTACACCTTC.

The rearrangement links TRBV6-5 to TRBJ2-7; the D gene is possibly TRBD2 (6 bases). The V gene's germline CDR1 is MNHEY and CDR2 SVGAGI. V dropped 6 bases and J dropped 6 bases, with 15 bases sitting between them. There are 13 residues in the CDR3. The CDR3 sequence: CASSSGLRGEQYF. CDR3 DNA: TGTGCCAGCAGCTCGGGACTTCGGGGCGAGCAGTACTTC.